This passage covers 20 T cell receptor beta chains from one sample sequenced in a study of blood T cell repertoires in COVID-19. Method: immunoSEQ multiplex PCR; TCRdb's copy keeps in-frame clones and lacks some. The sample shows about 77,000 clones, 75% to 85% of them seen only once. Sample: peripheral blood. Receptors were obtained from a woman between 65 and 79 years old with acute or convalescent COVID-19.

This clone was detected once. The chain uses TRBV7-8 and TRBJ2-5, with D possibly matching TRBD1 (8 bases). Germline V gene lookup returns CDR1 SGHVS and CDR2 FQNEAQ. V gave up 2 bases and J gave up 4 bases, with 14 bases separating them. The CDR3 is made up of 15 amino acids. This chain's CDR3 is CASSLNTGGGETQYF. The CDR3 nucleotides are TGTGCCAGCAGCTTAAACACAGGGGGGGGAGAGACCCAGTACTTC.

This clone is a singleton in its sample. The genes are TRBV9 and TRBJ2-1; D perhaps matches TRBD2 (6 bases). CDR1 SGDLS and CDR2 YYNGEE come from the germline V gene. This CDR3 is 16 amino acids long. Trimming stripped 0 bases from V and 0 bases from J, with 10 bases between. In DNA form, the CDR3 reads TGTGCCAGCAGCGTAGGGAGGGGCAGCTCCTACAATGAGCAGTTCTTC. Translated, it gives CASSVGRGSSYNEQFF.

The rearrangement links TRBV2 to TRBJ1-1, with 7 positions matching TRBD1. Germline CDR1 reads SNHLY; CDR2 reads FYNNEI. Germline trimming cut 2 bases from V and 7 bases from J; bases unmatched to any gene: 7. The CDR3 extends over 14 amino acids. The CDR3 DNA reads as TGTGCCAGCAGTGAATTAAGGGGACAGAGTGAAGCTTTCTTT. Its protein is CASSELRGQSEAFF.

This clone was seen just once. This rearrangement joins TRBV4-3 to TRBJ2-1, with D possibly being TRBD1 (6 bases). CDR3 length: 16 amino acids. V shed 2 bases and J shed 0 bases, with 11 bases lying between them. CDR1 is LGHNA and CDR2 is YSLEER in the germline V gene. CDR3 coding DNA: TGCGCCAGCAGCCAAAAAGACAGGAGCTCCTACAATGAGCAGTTCTTC. This encodes CASSQKDRSSYNEQFF.

Only a few counts were recorded for this clone. The chain joins TRBV5-1 to TRBJ1-6; tentative D call: TRBD1 (6 bases). The V gene's germline CDR1 is SGHRS and CDR2 YFSETQ. CDR3 length equals 17 residues. V was cut by 0 bases and J by 4 bases, with 14 bases left in between. CDR3 bases: TGCGCCAGCAGCTTGGAGGGGGTCGGAAGATATAATTCACCCCTCCACTTT. This encodes CASSLEGVGRYNSPLHF.

The chain joins TRBV19 to TRBJ1-3; 9 bases align to TRBD1. V shed 5 bases, J shed 0 bases, and the junction held 2 bases outside the gene matches. The CDR3 sequence is 15 residues long. Germline V CDR1 and CDR2: LNHDA, SQIVND (reference sequence). The CDR3 reads CASSRDRDSGNTIYF. CDR3 sequence (DNA): TGTGCCAGTAGTCGGGACAGGGACTCTGGAAACACCATATATTTT.

This clone showed up just a few times. This sequence joins TRBV7-9 and TRBJ2-3, with 9 bases matching TRBD1. After removal of 2 bases from V and 8 bases from J, the junction contained 8 bases not matched to a gene. The CDR3 runs 15 residues. Per germline, CDR1 SEHNR and CDR2 FQNEAQ (reference sequence). In nucleotides, the CDR3 is TGTGCCAGCAGCTTAACCCGGACAGGGGAGGGTACGCAGTATTTT. Translation: CASSLTRTGEGTQYF.

The sample holds one count of this clone. The chain has TRBV5-8 and TRBJ2-3, with 13 positions matching TRBD2. V was pared by 3 bases and J by 5 bases, with 9 bases of the junction left unmatched. This CDR3 is 17 amino acids long. Per germline, CDR1 SGHTS and CDR2 YDEGEE. CDR3 in amino acids: CASSSALAGGPGDTQYF. For the CDR3, the DNA is TGTGCCAGCAGCTCCGCACTAGCGGGGGGGCCTGGAGATACGCAGTATTTT.

V gene TRBV19 combines with J gene TRBJ1-1, with a tentative D call TRBD1 (6 bases). CDR3 length equals 15 residues. The V gene lost 7 bases and the J gene lost 1 base, with 16 bases spanning the gap. CDR1 and CDR2 from the germline V gene are LNHDA and SQIVND (reference sequence). The CDR3 DNA reads TGTGCCAGTATCCTCCTGACAGGAAGGAACACTGAAGCTTTCTTT. This encodes CASILLTGRNTEAFF.

The CDR3 region is CASSYSEMNTEAFF. CDR3 nucleotide sequence: TGTGCCAGCAGTTACTCAGAGATGAACACTGAAGCTTTCTTT. V gene TRBV6-6 combines with J gene TRBJ1-1; D not certain. With 0 bases removed from V and 0 bases from J, the gap between germline ends came to 5 bases. CDR3 size: 14 residues. Germline CDR1 and CDR2: MNHNY and SVGAGI (reference sequence).

The V call is TRBV5-1, the J call TRBJ1-6; D uncertain. The CDR3 sequence is 15 residues long. The germline CDR1 and CDR2 sequences are SGHRS and YFSETQ. The V gene lost 0 bases and the J gene lost 7 bases, with 11 bases spanning the gap. CDR3 sequence (DNA): TGCGCCAGCAGCTTGGTTGGCGGTGGGAATTCACCCCTCCACTTT. Encoded protein: CASSLVGGGNSPLHF.

The CDR3 nucleotides read TGTGCCAGCAGAACCGGGACAGGGACCTCTATCTATGGCTACACCTTC. Translation gives CASRTGTGTSIYGYTF. V usage is TRBV5-8 and J usage is TRBJ1-2; 9 bases are shared with TRBD1. The ends lost 5 bases at V and 4 bases at J; junction bases unmatched: 12. The CDR3 has 16 residues. Germline V CDR1 and CDR2: SGHTS, YDEGEE. The full variable domain, its missing parts supplied by reference TRBV5-8 and TRBJ1-2, is EAGVTQSPTHLIKTRGQQATLRCSPISGHTSVYWYQQALGLGLQFLLWYDEGEERNRGNFPPRFSGRQFPNYSSELNVNALELEDSALYLCASRTGTGTSIYGYTFGSGTRLTVV.

The chain employs TRBV29-1 and TRBJ2-3, with 8 bases aligning to TRBD2. Germline CDR1 is SQVTM and CDR2 is ANQGSEA. The CDR3 extends over 15 amino acids. V trimming: 0 bases; J trimming: 1 base; junction bases outside the gene matches: 3. CDR3 in amino acids: CSVEDLRGGTDTQYF. As DNA, the CDR3 is TGCAGCGTTGAAGATCTGCGGGGGGGCACAGATACGCAGTATTTT.

The chain employs TRBV7-6 and TRBJ1-4; the D gene is possibly TRBD1 (6 bases). Germline CDR1 and CDR2: SGHVS and FNYEAQ. Trimming removed 2 bases from V and 5 bases from J, with 12 bases in between. This CDR3 contains 15 residues. CDR3 residues: CASSLLQGSNEKLFF. The CDR3 DNA sequence: TGTGCCAGCAGCTTATTACAGGGCTCGAATGAAAAACTGTTTTTT.

The chain couples TRBV2 to TRBJ2-1, with TRBD2 as a possible D gene (6 bases). Germline CDR1 reads SNHLY; CDR2 reads FYNNEI. This CDR3 spans 16 amino acids. The germline V and J ends were trimmed by 0 bases and 2 bases, with 11 bases remaining between them. The CDR3 loop reads CASSEARGGPYNEQFF. CDR3 DNA sequence: TGTGCCAGCAGTGAAGCGAGGGGAGGACCCTACAATGAGCAGTTCTTC.

This rearrangement joins TRBV10-3 to TRBJ1-1; 10 nucleotides match TRBD1. The CDR3 extends over 18 amino acids. V trimming: 5 bases; J trimming: 1 base; junction bases outside the gene matches: 13. Looked up from germline, CDR1 is ENHRY and CDR2 is SYGVKD. The CDR3 spells CAISQSPGTGDKNTEAFF. The CDR3 region has the DNA TGTGCCATCAGTCAGAGCCCCGGGACAGGGGACAAGAACACTGAAGCTTTCTTT.

This clone was counted only a few times. The V and J genes are TRBV6-6 and TRBJ1-1; TRBD1 aligns across 7 bases. Germline CDR1 reads MNHNY; CDR2 reads SVGAGI (reference sequence). Trimming took 3 bases from V and 8 from J; bases not matched to a gene: 9. CDR3 length equals 14 residues. The CDR3 is CASSYPGTDKEAFF. The CDR3 DNA is TGTGCCAGCAGTTATCCCGGGACAGATAAAGAAGCTTTCTTT.

The V gene is TRBV10-3, the J gene TRBJ2-7, with D perhaps TRBD2 (5 bases). The CDR3 covers 11 residues. Germline CDR1 is ENHRY and CDR2 is SYGVKD. Trimming left V 11 bases short and J 3 bases short, with 11 bases between. The CDR3 region has the DNA TGTGCCGCGGCCGAGGGCTACGAGCAGTACTTC. It specifies CAAAEGYEQYF.

This chain connects TRBV19 to TRBJ2-5, with 15 bases matching TRBD2. The CDR3 is 15 residues long. The J segment lost 5 bases and the V segment lost 5 bases, leaving 3 bases of the junction unmatched. Looked up from germline, CDR1 is LNHDA and CDR2 is SQIVND (reference sequence). CDR3 DNA: TGTGCCAGTAGTGGGACTAGCGGGAGGTGGGAGACCCAGTACTTC. It encodes CASSGTSGRWETQYF. The full variable domain, its missing parts supplied by reference TRBV19 and TRBJ2-5, is DGGITQSPKYLFRKEGQNVTLSCEQNLNHDAMYWYRQDPGQGLRLIYYSQIVNDFQKGDIAEGYSVSREKKESFPLTVTSAQKNPTAFYLCASSGTSGRWETQYFGPGTRLLVL.

V gene TRBV29-1 combines with J gene TRBJ1-1, with TRBD1 as a possible D gene (6 bases). The germline V gene has CDR1 SQVTM and CDR2 ANQGSEA. The CDR3 totals 12 residues. V was trimmed by 4 bases and J by 10 bases, leaving 16 bases between them. This CDR3 reads CSVGAGALTAFF. The CDR3 region has the DNA TGCAGCGTTGGGGCAGGGGCACTGACAGCTTTCTTT.